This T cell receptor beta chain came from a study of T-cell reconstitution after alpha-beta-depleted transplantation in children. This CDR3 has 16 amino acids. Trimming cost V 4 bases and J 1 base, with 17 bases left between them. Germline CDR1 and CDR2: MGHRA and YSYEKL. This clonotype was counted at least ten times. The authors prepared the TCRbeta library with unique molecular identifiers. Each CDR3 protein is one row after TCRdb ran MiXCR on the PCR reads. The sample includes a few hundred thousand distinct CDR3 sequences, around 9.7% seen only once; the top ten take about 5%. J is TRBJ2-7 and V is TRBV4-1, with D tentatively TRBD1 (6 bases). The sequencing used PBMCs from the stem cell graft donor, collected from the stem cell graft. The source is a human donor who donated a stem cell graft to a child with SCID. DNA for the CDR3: TGCGCCAGCAGCCGCGACCCAGGGGCCGGTTCCTACGAGCAGTACTTC. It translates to CASSRDPGAGSYEQYF.